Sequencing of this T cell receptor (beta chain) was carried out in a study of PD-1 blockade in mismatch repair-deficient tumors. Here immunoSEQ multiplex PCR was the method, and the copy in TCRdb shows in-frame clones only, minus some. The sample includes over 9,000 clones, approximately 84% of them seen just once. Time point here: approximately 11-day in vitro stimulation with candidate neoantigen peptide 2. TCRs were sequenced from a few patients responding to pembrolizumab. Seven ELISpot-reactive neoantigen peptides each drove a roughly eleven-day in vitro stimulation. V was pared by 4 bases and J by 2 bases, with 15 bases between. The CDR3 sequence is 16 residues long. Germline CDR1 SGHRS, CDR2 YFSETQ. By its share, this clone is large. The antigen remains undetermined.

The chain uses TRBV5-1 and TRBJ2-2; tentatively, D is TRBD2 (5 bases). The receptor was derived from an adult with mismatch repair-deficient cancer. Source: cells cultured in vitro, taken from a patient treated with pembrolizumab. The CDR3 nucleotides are TGCGCCAGCAGCCCCCATCGGGATCCAAACACCGGGGAGCTGTTTTTT. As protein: CASSPHRDPNTGELFF.